This T cell receptor (beta chain) stems from a study of OX40 agonist ivuxolimab in advanced cancers. Whole-study results and caveats: Some nonresponders additionally presented with little normalized T-cell clonal expansion.

Details on this clone: Its antigen remains unknown.

The CDR3 sequence is 16 residues long. Germline CDR1 is MDHEN and CDR2 is SYDVKM. V lost 0 bases and J 1 base, leaving 12 bases between the germline ends. Assay: immunoSEQ multiplex PCR; the TCRdb copy retains only in-frame clones and omits some. The sample includes fewer than 55,000 clones, around 87% of them seen just once. The source of this sequence is an adult with an advanced solid tumor such as melanoma, head and neck, liver or kidney cancer. The sequencing used CD4+ or CD8+ T cells sorted from blood, collected in a trial of the OX40 agonist ivuxolimab. The rearrangement uses TRBV28 and TRBJ1-1; the D gene is possibly TRBD1 (6 bases). CDR3 DNA sequence: TGTGCCAGCAGTTTATGGGGGGCAGGGGCGAACACTGAAGCTTTCTTT. As protein: CASSLWGAGANTEAFF.